The table lists the clone carrying this TCR beta chain with a few counts. Its specificity is not known. TCRdb re-derived calls from the reads in MiXCR, one entry per CDR3 protein. The data contain 400,000 to 550,000 distinct CDR3 sequences, roughly 12% of them singletons. The record originates from a study of T cell repertoires in cytomegalovirus infection. Study-wide background: CMV infection together with matching HLA type was indicated by public TCR beta signatures. Study results and limitations: HLA-C-restricted CMV-specific TCR beta clonotypes were dominant in the ex vivo response. Carriage of CMV together with the relevant HLA was identifiable through cumulative public TCR beta family frequency.

This clonotype originated in a human donor in good health (CMV status not recorded). Some clones in this sample may be carry-over from other donors' samples. Sequences were obtained from PBMCs.

CDR3 coding DNA: TGTGCCACCAGTGACCCCGACAGGAGGGACCGGGAGCTGTTTTTT. Translating gives CATSDPDRRDRELFF. V gene TRBV24-1 combines with J gene TRBJ2-2; D is possibly TRBD1 or TRBD2 (6 bases each). V was clipped by 4 bases and J by 9 bases, with 17 bases between them. CDR1 KGHDR and CDR2 SFDVKD come from the germline V gene. The CDR3 runs 15 residues.